This T cell receptor (beta chain) was sequenced in a study of blood T cell repertoires in COVID-19 (TCRdb year 2020). Background on the whole study: Collaborator samples came from the United States, Italy and Spain and covered acute and convalescent phases of COVID-19. Where available, HLA class I and class II types were obtained from metadata supplied by the sample provider rather than from assay-based typing. The prospective study material was composed of cDNA or gDNA derived from T cells, B-cell-depleted T cells, or PBMCs. Nearly every sample came with metadata listing a de-identified subject ID, COVID-19 status, age in years and sex. The samples were drawn from two sources: the first 160 participants of the ongoing ImmuneRACE study, and 1,000 to 1,500 subjects contributed by 6 global collaborators. The repertoires were released in a freely available public database intended as a resource for research on the immune response to SARS-CoV-2. The dataset comprised deeply sampled blood TCRbeta repertoires from subjects exposed to, actively infected with, or recovered from COVID-19. General findings and caveats noted by the study authors: How much clinical and demographic metadata was included differed by source and by participant, and the metadata was provided uncurated.

TCRbeta CDR3 regions were amplified from genomic DNA by means of the immunoSEQ Assay, a bias-controlled multiplex PCR. The source study handled its data this way. The number of nucleated cells in each sample was estimated by amplification of reference gene primers within the assay. To quantify the absolute abundance of each unique TCRbeta CDR3 rearrangement, sequence reads were collapsed and filtered. For each sample, productive Simpson clonality was calculated by taking the square root of Simpson's diversity index across productive rearrangements. The clones in this table, taken by TCRdb from immuneACCESS, are in-frame only. Not every clone is retained; where verified, under half of the shortfall comes from an unresolved V gene, and the cause of the rest is unknown. Clonal size and the V and J genes are those of that table, whereas D and trimming came from the DNA. The sample table shows hundreds of thousands of clones, and 83% are seen once. About 2.5% of the sample belongs to the ten largest clones.

As regards this clone: The antigen it binds to is not known. Base qualities are missing; no much larger clone stands one base away.

The collaborating institutions used their own protocols to collect whole blood in K2EDTA tubes. For TCRbeta analysis, collaborator samples were shipped as frozen whole blood, as isolated PBMCs, or as DNA extracted from either sample type. Reading from cysteine to phenylalanine, the CDR3 counts 14 amino acids. The DNA shown is the 42-base CDR3, in frame from base 1. Clipping removes 5 bases from V and 2 bases from J, with 9 as the unmatched junction base count. CDR1 and CDR2 were assigned from the germline V gene as SQVTM and ANQGSEA. Sequences were obtained from peripheral blood. The sequence is built from TRBV29-1 and TRBJ2-7; the central 7 bases match TRBD1. This TCR derives from a middle-aged woman with active or convalescent COVID-19. The CDR3 is CSVISRDRAYEQYF. The sequenced DNA: TGCAGCGTTATAAGCCGGGACAGAGCCTACGAGCAGTACTTC.